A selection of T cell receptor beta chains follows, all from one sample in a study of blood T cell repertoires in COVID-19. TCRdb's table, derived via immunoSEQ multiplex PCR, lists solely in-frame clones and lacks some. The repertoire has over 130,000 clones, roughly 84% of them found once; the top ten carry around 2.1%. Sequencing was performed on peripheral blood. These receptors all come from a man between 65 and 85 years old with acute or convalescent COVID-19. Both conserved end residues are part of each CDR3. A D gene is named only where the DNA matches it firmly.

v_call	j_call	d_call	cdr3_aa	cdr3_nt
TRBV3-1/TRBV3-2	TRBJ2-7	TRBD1	CASSRQGDEQYF	TGTGCCAGCAGCCGACAGGGGGACGAGCAGTACTTC
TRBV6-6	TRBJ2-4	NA	CASNIPRVPGDIQYF	TGTGCCAGCAATATTCCCCGGGTTCCGGGGGACATTCAGTACTTC
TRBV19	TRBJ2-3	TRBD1	CASSAGTVADTQYF	TGTGCCAGTAGTGCCGGGACAGTCGCAGATACGCAGTATTTT
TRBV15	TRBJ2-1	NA	CATSALREQFF	TGTGCCACCAGCGCTCTACGGGAGCAGTTCTTC
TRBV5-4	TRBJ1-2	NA	CASSTGLYNYGYTF	TGTGCCAGCAGTACGGGATTGTATAACTATGGCTACACCTTC
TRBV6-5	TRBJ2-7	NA	CASNWPVKDYEQYF	TGTGCCAGCAATTGGCCAGTTAAAGACTACGAGCAGTACTTC
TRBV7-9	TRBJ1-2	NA	CASSLGTGIYGYTF	TGTGCCAGCAGCCTAGGGACGGGAATCTATGGCTACACCTTC
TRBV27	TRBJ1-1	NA	CASNKTPNTEAFF	TGTGCCAGCAACAAGACACCGAACACTGAAGCTTTCTTT
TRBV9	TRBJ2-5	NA	CASSGGSTGRGGDQETQYF	TGTGCCAGCAGCGGTGGGTCTACGGGGCGGGGTGGGGACCAAGAGACCCAGTACTTC
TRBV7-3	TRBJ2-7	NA	CLAWARKEEEQYF	TGCCTAGCATGGGCTAGGAAGGAGGAAGAGCAGTACTTC
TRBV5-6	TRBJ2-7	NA	CASRARIGLSGEQYF	TGTGCCAGCAGGGCCCGGATCGGACTATCTGGCGAGCAGTACTTC
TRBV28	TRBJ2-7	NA	CASSLHWGEGVYEQYF	TGTGCCAGCAGTTTGCATTGGGGGGAGGGGGTCTACGAGCAGTACTTC
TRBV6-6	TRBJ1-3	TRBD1	CASSQDRAGNTIYF	TGTGCCAGCAGTCAGGACAGGGCTGGAAACACCATATATTTT
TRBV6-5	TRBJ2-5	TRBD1	CASEPGQGWETQYF	TGTGCCAGCGAGCCGGGACAGGGCTGGGAGACCCAGTACTTC
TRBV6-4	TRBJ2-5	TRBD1	CASSDPLGQFQETQYF	TGTGCCAGCAGTGACCCCTTGGGACAGTTCCAAGAGACCCAGTACTTC
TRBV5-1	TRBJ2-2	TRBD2	CASSFASGDTGELFF	TGCGCCAGCAGCTTTGCTAGCGGAGACACCGGGGAGCTGTTTTTT
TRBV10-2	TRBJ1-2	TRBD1	CASSELIPGQGRGYGYTF	TGCGCCAGCAGTGAACTAATACCGGGACAGGGACGTGGCTATGGCTACACCTTC
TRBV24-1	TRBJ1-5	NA	CATSEIYSNQPQHF	TGTGCCACCAGTGAGATCTATAGCAATCAGCCCCAGCATTTT
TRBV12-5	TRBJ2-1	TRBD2	CASGNIAGHMFF	TGTGCTAGTGGCAACATAGCGGGGCACATGTTCTTC
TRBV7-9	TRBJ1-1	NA	CASSLGSWNTEAFF	TGTGCCAGCAGCTTAGGTAGTTGGAACACTGAAGCTTTCTTT
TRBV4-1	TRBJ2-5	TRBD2	CASSQPGTSGRETQYF	TGCGCCAGCAGCCAACCCGGGACTAGCGGGAGAGAGACCCAGTACTTC
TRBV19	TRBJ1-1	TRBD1	CASSIGGWTGATGLNTEAFF	TGTGCCAGTAGTATCGGGGGTTGGACAGGGGCAACGGGGCTGAACACTGAAGCTTTCTTT
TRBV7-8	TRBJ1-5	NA	CASSFGAGYQPQHF	TGTGCCAGCAGCTTTGGGGCAGGGTATCAGCCCCAGCATTTT
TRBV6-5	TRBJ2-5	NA	CASSPIDRFQETQYF	TGTGCCAGCAGTCCCATCGACAGGTTTCAAGAGACCCAGTACTTC
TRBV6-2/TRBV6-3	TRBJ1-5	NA	CASSYNLGGGRSNQPQHF	TGTGCCAGCAGTTATAATTTAGGAGGAGGGAGAAGCAATCAGCCCCAGCATTTT